The T cell receptor beta chain under discussion was sequenced for a study of T cells expressing NK-cell markers. Study at large: Among eight sequenced donors, seven carried HCMV seropositivity while one was seronegative. Points from the study as a whole: Of the CD8+ T cells in a handful of donors, roughly 1.0-7.5% belonged to dominant NKG2C+ clonotypes. No clear determination of HCMV specificity was made for expanded NKG2C+ T cell clones.

About this clonotype itself: Its antigen is not known.

This CDR3 is built from 15 residues. Germline CDR1 DFQATT, CDR2 SNEGSKA (reference sequence). As the method of synthesis, 5'RACE template switching with UMIs yielded TCR beta cDNA. TCRdb reprocessed the 5' RACE reads and keeps a single row for each CDR3 protein, giving no DNA. The sample totals some 440,000 distinct CDR3 sequences. The chain employs TRBV20-1 and TRBJ1-5; TCRdb's D call of TRBD1 is untestable without DNA. The origin of this receptor is a woman in her forties or fifties in good health. The sequenced sample consisted of blood T cells: a sorted CD56 or NKG2C T cell subset, CD4+ or CD8+ T cells, or bulk PBMC T cells (not recorded which). The CDR3 sequence is CSARSDRASNQPQHF.